A single sample gave rise to the 15 T cell receptor beta chains below, sequenced in a study of cytomegalovirus exposure and HLA in healthy donors. With 60 Vbeta and 13 Jbeta primers, the PCR was carried out. The protocol was immunoSEQ multiplex PCR, while the TCRdb copy is restricted to in-frame clones and leaves out a portion. The table counts 190,000 or so clones; 0.65% to 0.75% lies in the top ten. What was sequenced was PBMCs. These receptors were taken from a boy under 18 in good health and CMV-seronegative.

This rearrangement joins TRBV7-9 to TRBJ1-5, with 7 bases identical to TRBD1. V shed 3 bases, J shed 2 bases, and the junction held 1 base outside the gene matches. CDR1 and CDR2 (germline): SEHNR, FQNEAQ (reference sequence). This CDR3 is 14 amino acids long. In DNA form, the CDR3 reads TGTGCCAGCAGCTTTCAGGGGGGCAATCAGCCCCAGCATTTT. Amino acid sequence: CASSFQGGNQPQHF.

V and J are TRBV7-8 and TRBJ1-1; D is perhaps TRBD1 (5 bases). The V end lost 2 bases, the J end lost 1 base, and 8 bases lay between the germline ends. The CDR3 covers 14 residues. In germline, CDR1 is SGHVS, CDR2 FQNEAQ. As DNA, the CDR3 is TGTGCCAGCAGCTTAAGGCAGGGGAACACTGAAGCTTTCTTT. Its protein is CASSLRQGNTEAFF.

The J gene is TRBJ2-1, the V gene TRBV28; 9 bases align to TRBD1. Germline assignment: CDR1 MDHEN and CDR2 SYDVKM. The CDR3 is made up of 14 amino acids. V was pared by 2 bases and J by 8 bases, with 4 bases of the junction left unmatched. The DNA of the CDR3 is TGTGCCAGCAGTTTACCCTGGGACAGGGATGAGCAGTTCTTC. Encoded protein: CASSLPWDRDEQFF.

This chain links TRBV4-2 with TRBJ1-2, with D hard to call. V gave up 2 bases and J gave up 9 bases, with 13 bases separating them. CDR1 and CDR2 (germline): LGHNA, YNFKEQ. The CDR3 spans 13 residues. The CDR3 loop is CASSQRDFVRYTF. As DNA, the CDR3 is TGTGCCAGCAGCCAACGCGATTTCGTTCGCTACACCTTC.

With regard to this clone: The identical CDR3 is also encoded by other nucleotide sequences in the sample. The chain is built from TRBV9 and TRBJ1-6; D is perhaps TRBD1 (6 bases). Germline loops: CDR1 SGDLS, CDR2 YYNGEE. V shed 1 base and J shed 7 bases, with 6 bases lying between them. This CDR3 comprises 13 residues. CDR3 region: CASSVQGNSPLHF. The CDR3 DNA reads as TGTGCCAGCAGCGTACAGGGGAATTCACCCCTCCACTTT.

This chain uses TRBV10-3 with TRBJ2-3, with D possibly being TRBD2 (6 bases). Trimming took off 2 bases at V and 0 bases at J, with 18 bases between the two ends. The CDR3 covers 18 residues. Germline CDR1 ENHRY, CDR2 SYGVKD. Written as DNA, the CDR3 is TGTGCCATCAGTGAGCCCGGGGGAGCCATTACTAGCACAGATACGCAGTATTTT. It specifies CAISEPGGAITSTDTQYF.

The chain is built from TRBV4-1 and TRBJ1-2; 7 bases map to TRBD1. The CDR3 sequence is 13 residues long. Germline CDR1 MGHRA, CDR2 YSYEKL. V lost 4 bases and J lost 2; bases outside the gene matches: 1. The CDR3 loop reads CASSRTGNYGYTF. CDR3 in DNA: TGCGCCAGCAGCCGGACAGGAAACTATGGCTACACCTTC.

The chain carries TRBV30 and TRBJ1-6, with 9 bases fitting TRBD1. J was trimmed by 8 bases and V by 3 bases; bases with no gene match: 8. Germline CDR1 GTSNPN, CDR2 SVGIG (reference sequence). CDR3 length: 15 residues. The CDR3 bases are TGTGCCTGGAGATATTTACAGGGGGCGGATTCACCCCTCCACTTT. It specifies CAWRYLQGADSPLHF.

The chain is built from TRBV2 and TRBJ1-1; the D gene is possibly TRBD1 (5 bases). CDR3 length equals 10 residues. Germline assignment: CDR1 SNHLY and CDR2 FYNNEI. V shed 8 bases and J shed 9 bases, with 10 bases lying between them. The CDR3: CASFGTQAFF. The CDR3 DNA reads TGTGCCAGCTTTGGGACTCAAGCTTTCTTT.

The chain uses TRBV25-1 and TRBJ1-4; the D gene is possibly TRBD1 (5 bases). This CDR3 has 16 residues. The V and J ends lost 3 bases and 2 bases respectively, with 13 bases between them. Germline values: CDR1 MGHDK, CDR2 SYGVNS. The CDR3 spells CASSDPRQHTNEKLFF. The DNA of the CDR3 is TGTGCCAGCAGTGACCCCCGACAGCACACTAATGAAAAACTGTTTTTT.

This chain links TRBV7-6 with TRBJ2-3; 8 positions match TRBD2. CDR1 SGHVS and CDR2 FNYEAQ come from the germline V gene. CDR3 length: 13 residues. With 8 bases clipped from V and 7 bases from J, the junction kept 8 bases outside the gene matches. In DNA, the CDR3 is TGTGCCAGCTCCGCGGTAGCGGGAAATACGCAGTATTTT. It encodes CASSAVAGNTQYF.

The chain links TRBV7-9 to TRBJ2-1; 10 nucleotides match TRBD2. The germline V gene encodes CDR1 SEHNR and CDR2 FQNEAQ (reference sequence). V was pared by 2 bases and J by 1 base, with 2 bases of the junction left unmatched. There are 16 residues in the CDR3. The CDR3 region is CASSLPLAGSYNEQFF. CDR3 nucleotide sequence: TGTGCCAGCAGCTTACCACTAGCGGGATCCTACAATGAGCAGTTCTTC.

V gene TRBV4-1 combines with J gene TRBJ2-2; TRBD1 might be the D (6 bases). The CDR3 runs to 16 residues. Germline-derived CDR1 and CDR2 are MGHRA and YSYEKL. V was pared by 4 bases and J by 8 bases, with 20 bases between. This chain's CDR3 is CASSPKVLSGAGELFF. In nucleotides, the CDR3 is TGCGCCAGCAGCCCCAAGGTACTTTCAGGGGCGGGGGAGCTGTTTTTT.

The chain recombines TRBV28 with TRBJ1-4, with 7 bases lining up with TRBD1. The CDR3 consists of 17 residues. The V segment lost 3 bases and the J segment 8 bases; nucleotides outside the gene matches: 15. The germline CDR1 and CDR2 sequences are MDHEN and SYDVKM. For the CDR3, the DNA is TGTGCCAGCAGTTTCGGGTTAAAGGGGGCTGCTAGGGAAAAACTGTTTTTT. Encoded protein: CASSFGLKGAAREKLFF. Drawing the rest from reference TRBV28 and TRBJ1-4, the complete variable domain is DVKVTQSSRYLVKRTGEKVFLECVQDMDHENMFWYRQDPGLGLRLIYFSYDVKMKEKGDIPEGYSVSREKKERFSLILESASTNQTSMYLCASSFGLKGAAREKLFFGSGTQLSVL.

The V call is TRBV5-1, the J call TRBJ1-1; 7 bases are shared with TRBD1. Losses at the gene ends were 2 bases for V and 3 bases for J; bases not matched to a gene: 1. The CDR3 has 13 amino acids. Germline CDR1 and CDR2: SGHRS and YFSETQ. The CDR3 coding sequence is TGCGCCAGCAGCTTTACAGGGGACACTGAAGCTTTCTTT. As protein: CASSFTGDTEAFF.